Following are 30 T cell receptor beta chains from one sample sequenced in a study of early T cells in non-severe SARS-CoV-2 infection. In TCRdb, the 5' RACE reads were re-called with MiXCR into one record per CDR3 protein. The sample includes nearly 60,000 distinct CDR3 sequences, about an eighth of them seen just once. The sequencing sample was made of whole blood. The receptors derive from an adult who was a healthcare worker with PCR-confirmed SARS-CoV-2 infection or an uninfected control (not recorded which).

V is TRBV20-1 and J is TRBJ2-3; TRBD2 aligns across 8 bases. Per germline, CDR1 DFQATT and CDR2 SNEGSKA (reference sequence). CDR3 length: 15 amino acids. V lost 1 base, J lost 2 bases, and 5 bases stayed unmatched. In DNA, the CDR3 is TGCAGTGCTAGAGGCCTACTAGCGGTCACAGATACGCAGTATTTT. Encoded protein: CSARGLLAVTDTQYF.

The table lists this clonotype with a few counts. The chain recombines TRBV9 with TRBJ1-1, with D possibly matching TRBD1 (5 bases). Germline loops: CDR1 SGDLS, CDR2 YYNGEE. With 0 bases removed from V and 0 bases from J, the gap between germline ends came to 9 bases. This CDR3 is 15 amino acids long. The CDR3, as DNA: TGTGCCAGCAGCGTAGGGGCAGGGATGAACACTGAAGCTTTCTTT. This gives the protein CASSVGAGMNTEAFF.

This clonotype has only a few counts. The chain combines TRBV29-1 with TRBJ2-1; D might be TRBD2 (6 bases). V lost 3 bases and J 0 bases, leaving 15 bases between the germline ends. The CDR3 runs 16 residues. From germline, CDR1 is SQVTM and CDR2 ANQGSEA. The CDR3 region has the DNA TGCAGCGTTGAGGGGGGATCAGGGATCTCCTACAATGAGCAGTTCTTC. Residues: CSVEGGSGISYNEQFF.

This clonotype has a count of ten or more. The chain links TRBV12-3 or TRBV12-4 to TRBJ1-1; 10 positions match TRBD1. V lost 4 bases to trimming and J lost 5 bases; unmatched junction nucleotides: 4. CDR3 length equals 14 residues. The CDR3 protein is CASSSTGGGTEAFF. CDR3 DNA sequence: TGTGCCAGCAGTTCGACAGGGGGCGGGACTGAAGCTTTCTTT.

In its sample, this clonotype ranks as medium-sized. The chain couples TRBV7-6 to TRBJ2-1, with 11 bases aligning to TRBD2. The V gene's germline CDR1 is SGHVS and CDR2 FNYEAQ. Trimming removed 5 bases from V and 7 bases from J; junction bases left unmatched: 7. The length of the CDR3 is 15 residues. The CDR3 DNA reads TGTGCCAGCAGCCCCGTAGCGGGAGGGAGGAATGAGCAGTTCTTC. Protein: CASSPVAGGRNEQFF.

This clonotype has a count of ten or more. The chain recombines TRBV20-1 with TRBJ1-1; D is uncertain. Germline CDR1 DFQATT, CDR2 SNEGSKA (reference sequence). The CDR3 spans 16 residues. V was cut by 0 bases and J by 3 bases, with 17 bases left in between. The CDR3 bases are TGCAGTGCTAGAGACATCACCGAACCGATGGACACTGAAGCTTTCTTT. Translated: CSARDITEPMDTEAFF.

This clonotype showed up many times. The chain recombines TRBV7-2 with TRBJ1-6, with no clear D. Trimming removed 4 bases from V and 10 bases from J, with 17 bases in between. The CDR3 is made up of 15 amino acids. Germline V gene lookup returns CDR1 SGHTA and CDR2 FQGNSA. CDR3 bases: TGTGCCAGCAGCTCCGGCCGGGCCAGAAGCTCACCCCTCCACTTT. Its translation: CASSSGRARSSPLHF.

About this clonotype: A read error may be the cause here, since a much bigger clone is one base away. The CDR3 DNA reads as TGTGCCAGCAGTCCACACACAGATATGCAGTATTTT. Translation: CASSPHTDMQYF. The rearrangement uses TRBV27 and TRBJ2-3, with D unclear. This CDR3 region has 12 residues. CDR1 is MNHEY and CDR2 is SMNVEV in the germline V gene (reference sequence).

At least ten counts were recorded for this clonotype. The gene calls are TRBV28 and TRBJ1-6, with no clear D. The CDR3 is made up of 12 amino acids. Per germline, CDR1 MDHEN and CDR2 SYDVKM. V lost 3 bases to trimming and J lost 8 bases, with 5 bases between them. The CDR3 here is CASSFLDSPLHF. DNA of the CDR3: TGTGCCAGCAGTTTTTTGGATTCACCCCTCCACTTT.

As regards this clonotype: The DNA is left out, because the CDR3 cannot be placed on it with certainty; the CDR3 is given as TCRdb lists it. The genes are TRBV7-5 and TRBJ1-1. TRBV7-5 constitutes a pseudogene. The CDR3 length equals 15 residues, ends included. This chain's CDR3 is CISVPEASGGLKLFF.

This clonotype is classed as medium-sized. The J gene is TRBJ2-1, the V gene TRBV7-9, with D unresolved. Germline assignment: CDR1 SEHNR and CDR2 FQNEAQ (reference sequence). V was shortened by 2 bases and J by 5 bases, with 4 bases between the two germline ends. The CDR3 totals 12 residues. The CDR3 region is CASSLRDNEQFF. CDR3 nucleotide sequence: TGTGCCAGCAGCTTACGGGACAATGAGCAGTTCTTC. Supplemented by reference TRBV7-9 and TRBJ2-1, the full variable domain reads DTGVSQNPRHKITKRGQNVTFRCDPISEHNRLYWYRQTLGQGPEFLTYFQNEAQLEKSRLLSDRFSAERPKGSFSTLEIQRTEQGDSAMYLCASSLRDNEQFFGPGTRLTVL.

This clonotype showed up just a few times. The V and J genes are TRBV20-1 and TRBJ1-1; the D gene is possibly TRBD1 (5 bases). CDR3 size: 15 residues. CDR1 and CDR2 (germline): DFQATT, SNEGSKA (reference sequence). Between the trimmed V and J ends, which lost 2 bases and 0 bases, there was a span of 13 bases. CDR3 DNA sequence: TGCAGTGCTAGATATGAGGGGCTTATGAACACTGAAGCTTTCTTT. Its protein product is CSARYEGLMNTEAFF.

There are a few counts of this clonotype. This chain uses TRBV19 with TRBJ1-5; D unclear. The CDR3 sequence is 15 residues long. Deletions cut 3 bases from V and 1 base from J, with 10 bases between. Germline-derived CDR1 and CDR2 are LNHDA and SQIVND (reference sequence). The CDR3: CASSMESGSNQPQHF. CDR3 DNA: TGTGCCAGTAGTATGGAGTCGGGGAGCAATCAGCCCCAGCATTTT.

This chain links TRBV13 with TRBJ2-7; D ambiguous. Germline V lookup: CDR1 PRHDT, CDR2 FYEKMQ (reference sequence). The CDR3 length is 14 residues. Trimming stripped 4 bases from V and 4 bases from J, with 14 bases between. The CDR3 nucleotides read TGTGCCAGCAGCTCCGGCGGTGCCCCTTACGAGCAGTACTTC. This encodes CASSSGGAPYEQYF.

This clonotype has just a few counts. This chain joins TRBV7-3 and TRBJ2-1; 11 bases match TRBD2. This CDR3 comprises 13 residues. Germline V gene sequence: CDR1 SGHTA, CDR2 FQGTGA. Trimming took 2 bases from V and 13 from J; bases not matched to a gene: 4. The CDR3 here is CASSLGLAGGQFF. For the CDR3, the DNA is TGTGCCAGCAGCTTAGGCCTAGCGGGAGGACAGTTCTTC.

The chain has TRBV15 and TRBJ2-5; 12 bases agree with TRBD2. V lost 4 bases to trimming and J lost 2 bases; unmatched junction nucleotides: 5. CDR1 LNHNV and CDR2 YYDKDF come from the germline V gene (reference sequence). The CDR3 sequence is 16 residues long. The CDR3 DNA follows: TGTGCCACCAGCACCGGACTAGCGGGGACACAAGAGACCCAGTACTTC. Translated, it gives CATSTGLAGTQETQYF.

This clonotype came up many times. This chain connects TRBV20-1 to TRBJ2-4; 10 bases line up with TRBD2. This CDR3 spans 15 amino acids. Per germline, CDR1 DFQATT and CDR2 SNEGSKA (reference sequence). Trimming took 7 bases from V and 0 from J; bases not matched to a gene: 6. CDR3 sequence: CSGRRLAGAKNIQYF. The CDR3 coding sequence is TGCAGTGGGAGGAGACTAGCGGGAGCCAAAAACATTCAGTACTTC.

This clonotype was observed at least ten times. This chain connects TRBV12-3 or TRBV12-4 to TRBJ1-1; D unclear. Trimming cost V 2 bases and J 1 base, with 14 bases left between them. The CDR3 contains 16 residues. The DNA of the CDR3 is TGTGCCAGCAGTTTATGGGTATTGAGATGGAACACTGAAGCTTTCTTT. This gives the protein CASSLWVLRWNTEAFF.

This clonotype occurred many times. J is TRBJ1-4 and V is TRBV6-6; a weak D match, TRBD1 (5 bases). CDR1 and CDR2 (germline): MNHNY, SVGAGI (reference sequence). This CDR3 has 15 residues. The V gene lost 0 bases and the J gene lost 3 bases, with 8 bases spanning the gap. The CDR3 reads CASSYSGGANEKLFF. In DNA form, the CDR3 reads TGTGCCAGCAGTTACTCGGGAGGGGCTAATGAAAAACTGTTTTTT.

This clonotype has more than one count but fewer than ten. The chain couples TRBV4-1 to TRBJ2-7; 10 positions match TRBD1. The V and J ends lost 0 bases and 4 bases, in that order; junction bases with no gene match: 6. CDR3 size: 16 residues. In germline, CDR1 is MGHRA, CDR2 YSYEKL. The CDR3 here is CASSQDRQGAGYEQYF. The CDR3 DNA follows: TGCGCCAGCAGCCAAGACCGACAGGGGGCGGGTTACGAGCAGTACTTC.

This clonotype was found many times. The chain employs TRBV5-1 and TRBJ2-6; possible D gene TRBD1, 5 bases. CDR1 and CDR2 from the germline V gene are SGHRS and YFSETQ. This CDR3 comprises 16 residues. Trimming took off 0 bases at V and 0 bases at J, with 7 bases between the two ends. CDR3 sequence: CASSLGQSSGANVLTF. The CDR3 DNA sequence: TGCGCCAGCAGCTTGGGACAGTCCTCTGGGGCCAACGTCCTGACTTTC.

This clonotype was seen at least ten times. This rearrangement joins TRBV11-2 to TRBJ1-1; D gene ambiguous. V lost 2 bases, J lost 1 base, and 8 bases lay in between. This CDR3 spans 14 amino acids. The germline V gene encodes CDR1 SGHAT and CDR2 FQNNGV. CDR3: CASSLRPQNTEAFF. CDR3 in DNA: TGTGCCAGCAGCTTAAGACCCCAGAACACTGAAGCTTTCTTT. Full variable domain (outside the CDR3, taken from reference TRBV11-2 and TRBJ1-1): EAGVAQSPRYKIIEKRQSVAFWCNPISGHATLYWYQQILGQGPKLLIQFQNNGVVDDSQLPKDRFSAERLKGVDSTLKIQPAKLEDSAVYLCASSLRPQNTEAFFGQGTRLTVV.

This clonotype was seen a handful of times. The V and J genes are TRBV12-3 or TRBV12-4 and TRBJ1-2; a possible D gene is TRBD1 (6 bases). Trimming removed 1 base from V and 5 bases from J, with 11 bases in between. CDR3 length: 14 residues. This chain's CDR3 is CASSLGNRAYGYTF. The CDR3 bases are TGTGCCAGCAGTTTAGGGAACAGGGCATATGGCTACACCTTC.

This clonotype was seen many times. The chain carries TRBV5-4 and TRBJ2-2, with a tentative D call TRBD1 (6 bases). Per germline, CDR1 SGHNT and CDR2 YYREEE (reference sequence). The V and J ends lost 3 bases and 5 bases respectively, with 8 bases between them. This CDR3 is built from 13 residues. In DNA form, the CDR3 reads TGTGCCAGCAGCTCGGACAGAACCGGGGAGCTGTTTTTT. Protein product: CASSSDRTGELFF.

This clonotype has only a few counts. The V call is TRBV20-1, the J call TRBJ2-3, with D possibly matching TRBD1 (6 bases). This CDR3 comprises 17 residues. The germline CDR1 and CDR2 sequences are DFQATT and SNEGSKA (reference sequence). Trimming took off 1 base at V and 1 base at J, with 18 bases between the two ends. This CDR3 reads CSARGALGAAGTDTQYF. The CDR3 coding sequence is TGCAGTGCTAGAGGGGCCCTGGGGGCGGCGGGCACAGATACGCAGTATTTT.

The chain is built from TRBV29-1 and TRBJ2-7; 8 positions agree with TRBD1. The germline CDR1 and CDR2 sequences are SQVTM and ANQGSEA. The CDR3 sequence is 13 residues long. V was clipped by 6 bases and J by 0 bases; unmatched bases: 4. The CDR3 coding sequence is TGCAGCGTCCTGGGACAGGTCTCCTACGAGCAGTACTTC. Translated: CSVLGQVSYEQYF.

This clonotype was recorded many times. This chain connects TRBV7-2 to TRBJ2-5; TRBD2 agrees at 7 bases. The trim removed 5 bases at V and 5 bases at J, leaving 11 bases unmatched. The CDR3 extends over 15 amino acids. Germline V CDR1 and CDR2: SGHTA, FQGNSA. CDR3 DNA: TGTGCCAGCAGCACTTCCCTAGCGGTCGGGGAGACCCAGTACTTC. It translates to CASSTSLAVGETQYF. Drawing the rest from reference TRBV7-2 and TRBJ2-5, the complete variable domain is GAGVSQSPSNKVTEKGKDVELRCDPISGHTALYWYRQSLGQGLEFLIYFQGNSAPDKSGLPSDRFSAERTGGSVSTLTIQRTQQEDSAVYLCASSTSLAVGETQYFGPGTRLLVL.

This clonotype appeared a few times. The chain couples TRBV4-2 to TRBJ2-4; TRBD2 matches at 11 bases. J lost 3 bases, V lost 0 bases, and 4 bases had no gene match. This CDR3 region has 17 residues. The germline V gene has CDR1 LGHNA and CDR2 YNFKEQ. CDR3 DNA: TGTGCCAGCAGCCAAGATCCGGGACTAGCGGTCAAAAACATTCAGTACTTC. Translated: CASSQDPGLAVKNIQYF.

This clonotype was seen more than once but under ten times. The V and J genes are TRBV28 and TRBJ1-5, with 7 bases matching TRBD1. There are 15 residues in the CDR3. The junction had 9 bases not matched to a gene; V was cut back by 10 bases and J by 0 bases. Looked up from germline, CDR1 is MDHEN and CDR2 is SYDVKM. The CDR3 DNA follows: TGTGCCACGAGGGGGCAGGGATATAGCAATCAGCCCCAGCATTTT. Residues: CATRGQGYSNQPQHF. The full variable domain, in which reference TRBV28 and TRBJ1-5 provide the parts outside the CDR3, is DVKVTQSSRYLVKRTGEKVFLECVQDMDHENMFWYRQDPGLGLRLIYFSYDVKMKEKGDIPEGYSVSREKKERFSLILESASTNQTSMYLCATRGQGYSNQPQHFGDGTRLSIL.

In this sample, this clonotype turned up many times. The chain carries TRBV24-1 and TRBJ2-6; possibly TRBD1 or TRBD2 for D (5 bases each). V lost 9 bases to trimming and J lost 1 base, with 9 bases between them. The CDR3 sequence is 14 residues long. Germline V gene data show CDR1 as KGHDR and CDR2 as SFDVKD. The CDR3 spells CATSWGSGANVLTF. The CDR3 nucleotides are TGTGCCACCTCCTGGGGGTCTGGGGCCAACGTCCTGACTTTC.